This is a list of T cell receptor beta chains from one sample in a study of vaccination and CD4 T cells after COVID-19. TCRdb fed the PCR reads into MiXCR, producing one record per CDR3 protein. In the table there are about 11,000 distinct CDR3 sequences, approximately 50% of which are singletons. Antigens of these TCRs are unknown. The sequenced material came from CD4+ T cells from blood, cultured in vitro. These receptors all stem from a human donor who had recovered from COVID-19. Both conserved end residues are part of each CDR3. D genes are given only for firm matches. Clone size appears in some rows only: once, few, many, or a class for an expanded clone.

>.|TRBV2|.|TRBJ1-2
TGTGCCAGCAGTGTCCGGGACGACATCGGTGGCTACACCTTC
CASSVRDDIGGYTF
>.|TRBV19|.|TRBJ1-1
TGTGCCAGTAGTATAGTAGGGGGCACTGAAGCTTTCTTT
CASSIVGGTEAFF
>.|TRBV6-2/TRBV6-3|.|TRBJ2-5
TGTGCCAGCAGTTATTTGGGTTGGGGAGAGACCCAGTACTTC
CASSYLGWGETQYF
>few|TRBV6-2/TRBV6-3|.|TRBJ2-5
TGTGCCAGCAGGCCTAGGACAAAAAGTGAGACCCAGTACTTC
CASRPRTKSETQYF
>.|TRBV6-1|.|TRBJ2-2
TGTGCCAGCATTATACTAGCATATCACGGGGAGCTGTTTTTT
CASIILAYHGELFF
>.|TRBV7-9|.|TRBJ2-7
TGTGCCAGCCGCGACTTAGTACGGGATCCCTACGAGCAGTACTTC
CASRDLVRDPYEQYF
>.|TRBV2|TRBD2|TRBJ2-7
TGTGCCAGCAGGACAGCGGGGAAACGCGAGCAGTACTTC
CASRTAGKREQYF
>.|TRBV28|.|TRBJ1-1
TGTGCCAGCAGCCATACAAGACGTGGTACTGAAGCTTTCTTT
CASSHTRRGTEAFF
>.|TRBV7-2|.|TRBJ2-7
TGTGCCAGCAGTACCCGGCCTAGCCCACCGAACTACGAGCAGTACTTC
CASSTRPSPPNYEQYF
>few|TRBV20-1|.|TRBJ1-5
TGCAGTGCTAGAGAGGGCCCAGGGGTTGGCAATCAGCCCCAGCATTTT
CSAREGPGVGNQPQHF
>.|TRBV5-1|TRBD1|TRBJ1-6
TGCGCCAGCAGCCAAACCGGGACAGGGGATTCACCCCTCCACTTT
CASSQTGTGDSPLHF
>.|TRBV14|.|TRBJ2-7
TGTGCCAGCAGCCAAGTTGCTCGAGGGAACGAGCAGTACTTC
CASSQVARGNEQYF
>.|TRBV20-1|TRBD2|TRBJ2-3
TGCAGTGCTAGAGATCCAACTAGCGGGGGTAGCACAGATACGCAGTATTTT
CSARDPTSGGSTDTQYF
>few|TRBV9|.|TRBJ1-1
TGTGCCAGCAGCGTAGCCCTGGGATCCAACACTGAAGCTTTCTTT
CASSVALGSNTEAFF
>few|TRBV5-1|TRBD2|TRBJ2-5
TGCGCCAGCAGCTTGGGGACTAGCGGGAGTCAAGAGACCCAGTACTTC
CASSLGTSGSQETQYF
>.|TRBV5-1|.|TRBJ2-3
TGCGCCAGCAGCCTTCTCCTCACAGATACGCAGTATTTT
CASSLLLTDTQYF
>.|TRBV19|.|TRBJ1-1
TGTGCCAGTAGCACGACCAAGAACACTGAAGCTTTCTTT
CASSTTKNTEAFF
>few|TRBV27|TRBD2|TRBJ2-5
TGTGCCAGCAGAAATAGCGGGACTAAAGAGACCCAGTACTTC
CASRNSGTKETQYF
>.|TRBV7-9|.|TRBJ2-1
TGTGCCAGCAGCTCGACGTATGGGCAGTTCTTC
CASSSTYGQFF
>.|TRBV7-8|.|TRBJ2-3
TGTGCCAGCAGGTTCGGGAGCGGCGATACGCAGTATTTT
CASRFGSGDTQYF
>once|TRBV9|.|TRBJ2-1
TGTGCCAGCAGCACAACGATGGAGAATGAGCAGTTCTTC
CASSTTMENEQFF
>few|TRBV7-8|.|TRBJ1-2
TGTGCCAGCAGCCGCGAAGGGTTTAATGGCTACACCTTC
CASSREGFNGYTF
>few|TRBV15|.|TRBJ2-5
TGTGCCACCAGCAGAAACTACAGGGAGACCCAGTACTTC
CATSRNYRETQYF
>few|TRBV24-1|.|TRBJ2-3
TGTGCCACCAGTGATAGGAGCAGCCTACTCAGGGATACGCAGTATTTT
CATSDRSSLLRDTQYF
>.|TRBV6-2/TRBV6-3|.|TRBJ1-2
TGTGCCAGCAGTTACGGACAGACCAAAAGAGCCGGCTACACCTTC
CASSYGQTKRAGYTF
>.|TRBV6-1|.|TRBJ2-1
TGTGCCAGCAGTGAAATGGTAGCCAAAGGACTCAATGAGCAGTTCTTC
CASSEMVAKGLNEQFF
>.|TRBV11-2|.|TRBJ2-3
TGTGCCAGCAGCTTTTCCAGGAGCACAGATACGCAGTATTTT
CASSFSRSTDTQYF
>few|TRBV28|.|TRBJ1-5
TGTGCCAGCAGTTCGACCGACCAGCCCCAGCATTTT
CASSSTDQPQHF
>.|TRBV9|TRBD1|TRBJ1-6
TGTGCCAGCGGCGGACGGACAGGAACCAATTCACCCCTCCACTTT
CASGGRTGTNSPLHF
>.|TRBV12-3/TRBV12-4|TRBD2|TRBJ2-7
TGTGCCAGCAGTTTGGGACTAACTGCCTACGAGCAGTACTTC
CASSLGLTAYEQYF
>.|TRBV30|TRBD2|TRBJ2-3
TGTGCCTGGAGTGACTTAGCGGGAGCCCCAGATACGCAGTATTTT
CAWSDLAGAPDTQYF
>.|TRBV20-1|.|TRBJ2-3
TGCAGTGCTGAGCTCGAAGATACGCAGTATTTT
CSAELEDTQYF
>few|TRBV6-4|.|TRBJ2-2
TGTGCCAGCAGTGCCGCGAACACCGGGGAGCTGTTTTTT
CASSAANTGELFF
>few|TRBV20-1|TRBD2|TRBJ2-4
TGCAGTGCCGCCACACTAGCGCGGGGGAACATTCAGTACTTC
CSAATLARGNIQYF
>.|TRBV20-1|TRBD1|TRBJ2-7
TGCAGTGCACAAAGACAGGGGGCGTACGAGCAGTACTTC
CSAQRQGAYEQYF
>.|TRBV19|.|TRBJ1-5
TGTGCCAGTAGTATTGGGGGTAGCAATCAGCCCCAGCATTTT
CASSIGGSNQPQHF
>.|TRBV6-1|.|TRBJ2-3
TGTGCCAGCGGCTTAATCGGGAGGTTACGGACAGGGCCCCAGGCTAGCACAGATACGCAGTATTTT
CASGLIGRLRTGPQASTDTQYF
>.|TRBV27|.|TRBJ2-1
TGTGCCAGCAGTCCGGGACTCCGTCACAATGAGCAGTTCTTC
CASSPGLRHNEQFF
>.|TRBV2|TRBD2|TRBJ2-1
TGTGCCAGCAGTGGAGGACTAGCGCGTGAGCAGTTCTTC
CASSGGLAREQFF
>.|TRBV7-3|.|TRBJ2-2
TGTGCCAGCAGCTTATCGGGTCCTACCGGGGAGCTGTTTTTT
CASSLSGPTGELFF
>few|TRBV6-5|.|TRBJ2-2
TGTGCCAGCAGTTCCGGGACAAACACCGGGGAGCTGTTTTTT
CASSSGTNTGELFF
>.|TRBV27|TRBD2|TRBJ2-7
TGTGCCAGCAGGGAACTAGCGGGAGGATCCTACGAGCAGTACTTC
CASRELAGGSYEQYF
>once|TRBV20-1|TRBD2|TRBJ2-7
TGCAGTGCTTCCCCGCTAGCGGGGTCCTACGAGCAGTACTTC
CSASPLAGSYEQYF
>.|TRBV2|TRBD2|TRBJ2-7
TGTGCCAGCAGAAGGGAGGGGGAGCAGTACTTC
CASRREGEQYF
>.|TRBV29-1|TRBD1|TRBJ1-5
TGCAGCGTGGAGATGGACAGGGTTGGCAATCAGCCCCAGCATTTT
CSVEMDRVGNQPQHF
>few|TRBV7-3|.|TRBJ1-1
TGTGCCAGCAGGTTCGATAACAGGGACACTGAAGCTTTCTTT
CASRFDNRDTEAFF